This T cell receptor beta chain was found in a study of blood T cell repertoires in COVID-19. Study background: T cells, B-cell-depleted T cells, or PBMCs provided the cDNA or gDNA that served as material.

Participants came from about two dozen US areas, aged about 18 to 100 years. Cohort assignment relied on participant-reported clinical history. V lost 5 bases, J lost 6 bases, and 5 bases stayed unmatched. The germline V gene encodes CDR1 MDHEN and CDR2 SYDVKM. This CDR3 has 13 amino acids. Only in-frame clones appear in the TCRdb table, and some are missing; sequencing was by immunoSEQ multiplex PCR. Counted here are more than 450,000 clones, 87% occurring once; the ten biggest clones make up 0.7%. The sequence was obtained from a woman aged 18-29 years who had recovered from COVID-19. The chain couples TRBV28 to TRBJ1-2; 8 bases agree with TRBD1. Sequences were obtained from PBMCs or T cells enriched from blood (not recorded which). For the CDR3, the DNA is TGTGCCAGCAGTATTGGACAGGGAGATGGCTACACCTTC. It yields the protein CASSIGQGDGYTF.